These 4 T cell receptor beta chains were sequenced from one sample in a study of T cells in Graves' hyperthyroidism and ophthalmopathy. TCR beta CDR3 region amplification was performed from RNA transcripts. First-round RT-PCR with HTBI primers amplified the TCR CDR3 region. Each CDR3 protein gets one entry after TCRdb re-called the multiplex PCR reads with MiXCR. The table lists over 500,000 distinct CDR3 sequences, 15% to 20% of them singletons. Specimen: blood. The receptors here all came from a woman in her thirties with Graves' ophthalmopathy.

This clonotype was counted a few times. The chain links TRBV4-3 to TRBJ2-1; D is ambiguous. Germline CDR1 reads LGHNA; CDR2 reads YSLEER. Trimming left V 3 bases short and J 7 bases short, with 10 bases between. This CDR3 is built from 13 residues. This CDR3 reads CASSQTHGNEQFF. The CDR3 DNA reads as TGCGCCAGCAGCCAGACCCATGGGAATGAGCAGTTCTTC.

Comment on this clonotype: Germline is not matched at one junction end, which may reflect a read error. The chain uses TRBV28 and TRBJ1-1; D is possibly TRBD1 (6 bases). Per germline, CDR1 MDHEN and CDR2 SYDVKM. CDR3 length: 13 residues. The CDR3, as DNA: TGTGCCAGCAGCTCCGGACAGAACGCTGAAGCTTTCTTT. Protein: CASSSGQNAEAFF.

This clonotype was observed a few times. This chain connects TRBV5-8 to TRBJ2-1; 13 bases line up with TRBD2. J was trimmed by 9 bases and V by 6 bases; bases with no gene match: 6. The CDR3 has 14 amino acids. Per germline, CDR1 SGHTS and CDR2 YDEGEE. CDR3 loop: CASTDGLAGVEQFF. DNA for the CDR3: TGTGCCAGCACCGACGGACTAGCGGGAGTTGAGCAGTTCTTC.

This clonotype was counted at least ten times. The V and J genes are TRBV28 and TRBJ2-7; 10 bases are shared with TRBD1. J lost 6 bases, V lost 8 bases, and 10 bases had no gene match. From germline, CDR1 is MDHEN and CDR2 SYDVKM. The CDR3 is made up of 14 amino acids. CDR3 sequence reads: CASQEGQGLGEQYF. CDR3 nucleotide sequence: TGTGCCAGCCAAGAGGGACAGGGGCTTGGCGAGCAGTACTTC. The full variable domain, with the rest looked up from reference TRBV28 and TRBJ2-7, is DVKVTQSSRYLVKRTGEKVFLECVQDMDHENMFWYRQDPGLGLRLIYFSYDVKMKEKGDIPEGYSVSREKKERFSLILESASTNQTSMYLCASQEGQGLGEQYFGPGTRLTVT.